This T cell receptor (beta chain) is from a study of technical replicates of blood from several donors. This CDR3 comprises 13 residues. The trim removed 3 bases at V and 4 bases at J, leaving 1 base unmatched. In germline, CDR1 is SGHTA, CDR2 FQGTGA. Sequenced by immunoSEQ multiplex PCR; TCRdb stores in-frame clones only, minus some. This table has approximately 58,000 clones, about 86% appearing once. The chain couples TRBV7-3 to TRBJ1-1; TRBD1 agrees at 8 bases. Sequencing input: PBMCs. The TCR originated in a human donor in good health. Some clones in this sample may be carry-over from other donors' samples. This chain's CDR3 is CASSLGTGTEAFF. The CDR3 DNA follows: TGTGCCAGCAGCTTGGGGACAGGCACTGAAGCTTTCTTT.